A selection of T cell receptor beta chains follows, all from one sample in a study of blood T cell repertoires in COVID-19. Profiling relied on immunoSEQ multiplex PCR, and the TCRdb table lists in-frame clones only, not all of them. The top ten hold approximately 5.1% of the sample, which has about 240,000 clones, 65% to 90% seen once. Input material: peripheral blood. These receptors were taken from a man between 45 and 60 years old with COVID-19, enrolled during active disease. Each CDR3 is given with its conserved first and last residue. D genes are given only for firm matches. The size of a clone is reported for some rows only, either as once, few or many, or as a class for expanded clones.

CDR3nt: TGTGCCAGCAGCCAAGAATTACAGGGGGCGAACTATGGCTACACCTTC
CDR3aa: CASSQELQGANYGYTF
j_gene: TRBJ1-2
d_gene: TRBD1
abundance: -
v_gene: TRBV4-2

CDR3nt: TGCAGCGTTGAGGACAGGGTTATGGGCTACACCTTC
CDR3aa: CSVEDRVMGYTF
j_gene: TRBJ1-2
d_gene: TRBD1
abundance: -
v_gene: TRBV29-1

CDR3nt: TGTGCCAGCAGTCAAACAGGGGTTCAAGAGACCCAGTACTTC
CDR3aa: CASSQTGVQETQYF
j_gene: TRBJ2-5
d_gene: TRBD1
abundance: once
v_gene: TRBV2

CDR3nt: TGTGCCAGCAGCCCGCGGGGGGCCCGGGATACGCAGTATTTT
CDR3aa: CASSPRGARDTQYF
j_gene: TRBJ2-3
d_gene: TRBD2
abundance: few
v_gene: TRBV11-3

CDR3nt: TGTGCCAGCAGTTTAAGCCCCAGTGGACAGGGCTCCTATGGCTACACCTTC
CDR3aa: CASSLSPSGQGSYGYTF
j_gene: TRBJ1-2
d_gene: TRBD1
abundance: -
v_gene: TRBV28

CDR3nt: TGTGCCAGCAGCTCCCGTCCGAGGGCCGGGGAGCTGTTTTTT
CDR3aa: CASSSRPRAGELFF
j_gene: TRBJ2-2
d_gene: -
abundance: -
v_gene: TRBV7-9

CDR3nt: TGCGCCAGCAGCCAACAAGGGCGGGGACAGGGGGCAACCGGGGAGCTGTTTTTT
CDR3aa: CASSQQGRGQGATGELFF
j_gene: TRBJ2-2
d_gene: TRBD1
abundance: -
v_gene: TRBV4-3

CDR3nt: TGTGCCTGGAGTTACAGGGACCACGGAGGTGGCTACACCTTC
CDR3aa: CAWSYRDHGGGYTF
j_gene: TRBJ1-2
d_gene: -
abundance: -
v_gene: TRBV30

CDR3nt: TGTGCCAGCACTCAGGGGGCTTGGGGCTACACCTTC
CDR3aa: CASTQGAWGYTF
j_gene: TRBJ1-2
d_gene: TRBD1
abundance: -
v_gene: TRBV7-9

CDR3nt: TGTGCCAGCAGTTTCCCCCCTGGACAATTATCCTACGAGCAGTACTTC
CDR3aa: CASSFPPGQLSYEQYF
j_gene: TRBJ2-7
d_gene: -
abundance: -
v_gene: TRBV28

CDR3nt: TGTGCCAGCTCACCACAGGAGTCCTACGAGCAGTACTTC
CDR3aa: CASSPQESYEQYF
j_gene: TRBJ2-7
d_gene: -
abundance: -
v_gene: TRBV18

CDR3nt: TGTGCCAGCAGCAAAACGACAGGTACCTACGAGCAGTACTTC
CDR3aa: CASSKTTGTYEQYF
j_gene: TRBJ2-7
d_gene: -
abundance: once
v_gene: TRBV7-9

CDR3nt: TGCAGCGTTGAAAGGGACAGCCGGCGCTACAATGAGCAGTTCTTC
CDR3aa: CSVERDSRRYNEQFF
j_gene: TRBJ2-1
d_gene: TRBD1
abundance: -
v_gene: TRBV29-1

CDR3nt: TGTGCCAGCAGCCAAGTAAGCCCCACTGGCTACACCTTC
CDR3aa: CASSQVSPTGYTF
j_gene: TRBJ1-2
d_gene: -
abundance: -
v_gene: TRBV14

CDR3nt: TGCGCCAGCAGCCGGAGTACCGGGAGGCCGTCGTCAGGCTACACCTTC
CDR3aa: CASSRSTGRPSSGYTF
j_gene: TRBJ1-2
d_gene: -
abundance: -
v_gene: TRBV4-1

CDR3nt: TGTGCCAGTAGTATAGATCAAGGGGGTCTTGAGCAGTTCTTC
CDR3aa: CASSIDQGGLEQFF
j_gene: TRBJ2-1
d_gene: -
abundance: -
v_gene: TRBV19

CDR3nt: TGTGCCACCTGCTTAGCCTCTGGGGCCAACGTCCTGACTTTC
CDR3aa: CATCLASGANVLTF
j_gene: TRBJ2-6
d_gene: -
abundance: -
v_gene: TRBV27

CDR3nt: TGTGCCACTGGGACAGGCAATCAGCCCCAGCATTTT
CDR3aa: CATGTGNQPQHF
j_gene: TRBJ1-5
d_gene: TRBD1
abundance: -
v_gene: TRBV10-3

CDR3nt: TGTGCCAGCAGCGCAAGACTAGCGACAAACAATGAGCAGTTCTTC
CDR3aa: CASSARLATNNEQFF
j_gene: TRBJ2-1
d_gene: TRBD2
abundance: -
v_gene: TRBV9

CDR3nt: TGTGCCAGCAGTGCCAGCGGGGTAAGAGACAATGAGCAGTTCTTC
CDR3aa: CASSASGVRDNEQFF
j_gene: TRBJ2-1
d_gene: TRBD2
abundance: -
v_gene: TRBV25-1

CDR3nt: TGTGCCAGCACCCCAGGGCAGGGAGGATACAATGAGCAGTTCTTC
CDR3aa: CASTPGQGGYNEQFF
j_gene: TRBJ2-1
d_gene: -
abundance: -
v_gene: TRBV11-2

CDR3nt: TGTGCCAGAAGCTTGGTTAGGCGGGGTAATGAAAAACTGTTTTTT
CDR3aa: CARSLVRRGNEKLFF
j_gene: TRBJ1-4
d_gene: -
abundance: -
v_gene: TRBV5-3

CDR3nt: TGTGCCAGCTCCCGGGAAATAGGGACTGAAGCTTTCTTT
CDR3aa: CASSREIGTEAFF
j_gene: TRBJ1-1
d_gene: -
abundance: -
v_gene: TRBV18

CDR3nt: TGTGCCAGCAGGGGCGACCCCCGAAGTTTTGCTAATGAAAAACTGTTTTTT
CDR3aa: CASRGDPRSFANEKLFF
j_gene: TRBJ1-4
d_gene: -
abundance: -
v_gene: TRBV2

CDR3nt: TGTGCCAGCAGCTTGGGTAGAGATACGCAGTATTTT
CDR3aa: CASSLGRDTQYF
j_gene: TRBJ2-3
d_gene: -
abundance: -
v_gene: TRBV5-5

CDR3nt: TGTGCCAGCTCACGGCCAGGGTCAACTAATGAAAAACTGTTTTTT
CDR3aa: CASSRPGSTNEKLFF
j_gene: TRBJ1-4
d_gene: -
abundance: -
v_gene: TRBV18

CDR3nt: TGTGCCAGCAGTGAAGGCAGGGCCGCGCAGCCCCAGCATTTT
CDR3aa: CASSEGRAAQPQHF
j_gene: TRBJ1-5
d_gene: -
abundance: -
v_gene: TRBV6-1

CDR3nt: TGTGCCAGCAGCGGGGCTCAAGGCATTCAGTACTTC
CDR3aa: CASSGAQGIQYF
j_gene: TRBJ2-4
d_gene: -
abundance: -
v_gene: TRBV7-9

CDR3nt: TGTGCCAGCAGCTTAGGGAGGCCGGCAGATACGCAGTATTTT
CDR3aa: CASSLGRPADTQYF
j_gene: TRBJ2-3
d_gene: -
abundance: once
v_gene: TRBV7-9

CDR3nt: TGTGCCAGCAGCGCACGTAGGGGAACAACTAACTATGGCTACACCTTC
CDR3aa: CASSARRGTTNYGYTF
j_gene: TRBJ1-2
d_gene: -
abundance: -
v_gene: TRBV9

CDR3nt: TGTGCCAGCAGCCAGGGGGCGCGGGGCACTGAAGCTTTCTTT
CDR3aa: CASSQGARGTEAFF
j_gene: TRBJ1-1
d_gene: TRBD1
abundance: -
v_gene: TRBV2

CDR3nt: TGTGCCAGCAGCTCCGGGGGTAATCTTTTGGATACGCAGTATTTT
CDR3aa: CASSSGGNLLDTQYF
j_gene: TRBJ2-3
d_gene: -
abundance: -
v_gene: TRBV5-4

CDR3nt: TGTGCCAGCAGCTGGTCGCCGGGTGGCACTGAAGCTTTCTTT
CDR3aa: CASSWSPGGTEAFF
j_gene: TRBJ1-1
d_gene: -
abundance: -
v_gene: TRBV7-8

CDR3nt: TGTGCCTGGAGTCCCTCAGAGACCCAGTACTTC
CDR3aa: CAWSPSETQYF
j_gene: TRBJ2-5
d_gene: -
abundance: -
v_gene: TRBV30

CDR3nt: TGTGCCAGCAGCCCTGGACAGGGGGCCTATGGCTACACCTTC
CDR3aa: CASSPGQGAYGYTF
j_gene: TRBJ1-2
d_gene: TRBD1
abundance: -
v_gene: TRBV7-9

CDR3nt: TGCGCCAGCAGCACGGGACAGACAACCAAAAACATTCAGTACTTC
CDR3aa: CASSTGQTTKNIQYF
j_gene: TRBJ2-4
d_gene: TRBD1
abundance: -
v_gene: TRBV5-1

CDR3nt: TGTGCCAGCAGTTTATCACCGGGACAGGCAAACACTGAAGCTTTCTTT
CDR3aa: CASSLSPGQANTEAFF
j_gene: TRBJ1-1
d_gene: TRBD1
abundance: -
v_gene: TRBV28

CDR3nt: TGTGCCAGTAGTATTCAGGCGCGGGTGAGCACAGATACGCAGTATTTT
CDR3aa: CASSIQARVSTDTQYF
j_gene: TRBJ2-3
d_gene: -
abundance: -
v_gene: TRBV19

CDR3nt: TGTGCCAGCAGCCGGACAGCCGGGGGGCTCACTGAAGCTTTCTTT
CDR3aa: CASSRTAGGLTEAFF
j_gene: TRBJ1-1
d_gene: -
abundance: -
v_gene: TRBV4-2

CDR3nt: TGTGCCAGTAGTAAGGACAGGGATATTAACTATGGCTACACCTTC
CDR3aa: CASSKDRDINYGYTF
j_gene: TRBJ1-2
d_gene: TRBD1
abundance: once
v_gene: TRBV19

CDR3nt: TGTGCCAGCAGCTTACGGGTACTGAACACTGAAGCTTTCTTT
CDR3aa: CASSLRVLNTEAFF
j_gene: TRBJ1-1
d_gene: -
abundance: -
v_gene: TRBV7-2

CDR3nt: TGTGCCAGCAGCTTAGGGACAGAAGCACCCCTCCACTTT
CDR3aa: CASSLGTEAPLHF
j_gene: TRBJ1-6
d_gene: -
abundance: -
v_gene: TRBV11-1

CDR3nt: TGTGCCAGCAGTCAAGGACAGCCGAACACTGAAGCTTTCTTT
CDR3aa: CASSQGQPNTEAFF
j_gene: TRBJ1-1
d_gene: -
abundance: -
v_gene: TRBV3-1/TRBV3-2

CDR3nt: TGTGCCAGCAGTTACGGGACAGGGTTCTACCAAGAGACCCAGTACTTC
CDR3aa: CASSYGTGFYQETQYF
j_gene: TRBJ2-5
d_gene: TRBD1
abundance: -
v_gene: TRBV6-2/TRBV6-3

CDR3nt: TGTGCCAGTAGTCTCCCCGGCGGGTCTCGTGAAAAACTGTTTTTT
CDR3aa: CASSLPGGSREKLFF
j_gene: TRBJ1-4
d_gene: -
abundance: -
v_gene: TRBV19

CDR3nt: TGTGCCAGCAGCTTTTTCGGACAGGGGGATGAGACCCAGTACTTC
CDR3aa: CASSFFGQGDETQYF
j_gene: TRBJ2-5
d_gene: TRBD1
abundance: -
v_gene: TRBV7-8

CDR3nt: TGTGCCAGCAGCATCCCGGGACAGGGGGCGCACAGCAATCAGCCCCAGCATTTT
CDR3aa: CASSIPGQGAHSNQPQHF
j_gene: TRBJ1-5
d_gene: TRBD1
abundance: -
v_gene: TRBV28

CDR3nt: TGTGCCAGCAGCCCCTCCCAGGGGTTACAAGCTTTCTTT
CDR3aa: CASSPSQGLQAFF
j_gene: TRBJ1-1
d_gene: -
abundance: -
v_gene: TRBV7-9

CDR3nt: TGTGCCAGCAGCTTGGAATCCCTGACAACTAGCACAGATACGCAGTATTTT
CDR3aa: CASSLESLTTSTDTQYF
j_gene: TRBJ2-3
d_gene: -
abundance: once
v_gene: TRBV5-4

CDR3nt: TGTGCCAGCAGTGACAGGGGGCTGGGTTACGAAGATACGCAGTATTTT
CDR3aa: CASSDRGLGYEDTQYF
j_gene: TRBJ2-3
d_gene: TRBD1
abundance: -
v_gene: TRBV27